This T cell receptor beta chain was recovered during a study of blood T cells in healthy people across ages. Study results and limitations: Unsorted PBMC input precluded a conclusive naive versus antigen-experienced comparison.

This clonotype appeared a few times. Its specificity is not known. Together with a sample-barcoded 5' primer, a J-beta primer mix was included in a second PCR lasting roughly 6 to 12 cycles. Each cDNA was tagged by a template-switch adaptor containing 12 random nucleotides. TCRdb re-called the 5' RACE reads with MiXCR, one entry per CDR3 protein. The sample holds roughly 800,000 distinct CDR3 sequences, approximately 25% seen once. This sample also belongs to another study, concerning T cells of mothers and their children. Turning to that study: Overlap measured in related mother-child pairs was slightly, non-significantly higher than in unrelated pairs.

This clonotype originated in a boy younger than 18 in good health. Source material: blood.

The CDR3 sequence is CASSGQGGAAKNIQYF. CDR3 DNA: TGTGCCAGCAGCGGACAGGGAGGGGCAGCCAAAAACATTCAGTACTTC. J is TRBJ2-4 and V is TRBV7-2, with a tentative D call TRBD1 (8 bases). Trimming cost V 5 bases and J 0 bases, with 14 bases left between them. Germline V gives CDR1 SGHTA, CDR2 FQGNSA. The CDR3 loop spans 16 amino acids.